The T cell receptor (beta chain) under discussion was sequenced for a study of T cells after yellow fever vaccination. This clonotype was seen repeatedly, ten times or more. One entry per CDR3 protein results from TCRdb running MiXCR on the 5' RACE reads. The table records approximately 330,000 distinct CDR3 sequences, 4.1% of them present only once. CDR1 SGHAT and CDR2 FQNNGV come from the germline V gene. With V trimmed by 5 bases and J by 0 bases, 7 bases remained unmatched. The CDR3 spans 17 residues. The sequences come from PBMCs, collected 5 days after the yellow fever booster vaccination. This chain links TRBV11-2 with TRBJ2-3; TRBD2 matches at 11 bases. This clonotype was sampled from a man between 18 and 29 years old who received the YFV17D yellow fever vaccine. CDR3 DNA: TGTGCCAGCAGCCCCGGGACTAGCGGCCGAAGCACAGATACGCAGTATTTT. It encodes CASSPGTSGRSTDTQYF.